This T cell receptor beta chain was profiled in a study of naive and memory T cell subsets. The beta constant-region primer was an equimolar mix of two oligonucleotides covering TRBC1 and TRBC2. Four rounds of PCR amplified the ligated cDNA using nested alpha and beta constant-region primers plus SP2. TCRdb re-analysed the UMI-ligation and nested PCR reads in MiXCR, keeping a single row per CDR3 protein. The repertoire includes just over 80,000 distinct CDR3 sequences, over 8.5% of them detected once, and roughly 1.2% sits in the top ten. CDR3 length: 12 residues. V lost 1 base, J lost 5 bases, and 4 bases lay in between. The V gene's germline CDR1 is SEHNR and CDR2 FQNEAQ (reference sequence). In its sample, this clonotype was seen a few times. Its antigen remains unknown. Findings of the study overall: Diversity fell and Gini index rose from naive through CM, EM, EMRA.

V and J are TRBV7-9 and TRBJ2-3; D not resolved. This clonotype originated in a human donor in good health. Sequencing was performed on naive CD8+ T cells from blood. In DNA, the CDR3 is TGTGCCAGCAGCTTAGGCCGAGATACGCAGTATTTT. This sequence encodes CASSLGRDTQYF.